The clone carrying this T cell receptor beta chain was picked up a small number of times. What it binds is not known. These data belong to a study of identical twins. Study-wide findings and caveats: In monozygotic twins, models underestimated the sharing of out-of-frame TCR alpha. A lower insertion count was a feature of abundant cord blood beta clonotypes, with no such feature in memory repertoires.

Unique molecular identifiers were in the cDNA, with template-switch universal primer binding. TCRdb independently ran MiXCR on the 5' RACE reads; one entry per CDR3 protein. The repertoire holds 600,000 to 850,000 distinct CDR3 sequences, with 18% as singletons. Germline V gives CDR1 LNHNV, CDR2 YYDKDF (reference sequence). This CDR3 has 14 amino acids. Trimming removed 5 bases from V and 2 bases from J, with 9 bases in between. These data were likewise used in another study, on T cells expressing NK-cell markers.

Source material: PBMCs. This receptor was identified in a woman aged 18-29 years in good health. This chain joins TRBV15 and TRBJ2-2, with D perhaps matching TRBD1 (6 bases). The CDR3 reads CATSWGRNTGELFF. Written as DNA, the CDR3 is TGTGCCACCAGCTGGGGGCGTAACACCGGGGAGCTGTTTTTT.